The 9 T cell receptor beta chains reported below all come from one sample, sequenced in a study of radiotherapy plus CTLA-4 blockade in lung cancer. The data were produced by immunoSEQ multiplex PCR, yet TCRdb's version contains in-frame clones alone and is incomplete. The sample consists of some 120,000 clones, 81% of them appearing once. Sequencing used peripheral blood, obtained from a patient treated with radiotherapy plus ipilimumab. Receptor source: a human donor with non-small cell lung cancer that progressed on radiotherapy plus ipilimumab. Some clones in this sample may be carry-over from other donors' samples.

J is TRBJ1-6 and V is TRBV30, with 8 nucleotides matching TRBD1. Germline CDR1 reads GTSNPN; CDR2 reads SVGIG (reference sequence). Trimming removed 3 bases from V and 9 bases from J; junction bases left unmatched: 13. The CDR3 totals 16 residues. The CDR3 DNA is TGTGCCTGGAGCCCGCCGTCCAGGGGGCGATTTTCACCCCTCCACTTT. It codes for CAWSPPSRGRFSPLHF.

The chain joins TRBV19 to TRBJ2-1, with 9 bases identical to TRBD1. The CDR3 has 15 amino acids. Trimming took 6 bases from V and 8 from J; bases not matched to a gene: 11. Germline V gene lookup returns CDR1 LNHDA and CDR2 SQIVND (reference sequence). DNA of the CDR3: TGTGCCAGTAGCTCACGACGGGACAGGGTCTATGAGCAGTTCTTC. It codes for CASSSRRDRVYEQFF. Based on the CDR3 plus reference TRBV19 and TRBJ2-1, the full variable domain is DGGITQSPKYLFRKEGQNVTLSCEQNLNHDAMYWYRQDPGQGLRLIYYSQIVNDFQKGDIAEGYSVSREKKESFPLTVTSAQKNPTAFYLCASSSRRDRVYEQFFGPGTRLTVL.

The V call is TRBV5-5, the J call TRBJ2-1; TRBD2 matches 14 bases. CDR1 is SGHKS and CDR2 is YYEKEE in the germline V gene (reference sequence). J lost 0 bases, V lost 3 bases, and 2 bases had no gene match. The CDR3 extends over 17 amino acids. DNA for the CDR3: TGTGCCAGCAGCTCCGGGACTAGCGGGGGCTCCTACAATGAGCAGTTCTTC. This translates into CASSSGTSGGSYNEQFF.

This clone was seen a single time. The chain is built from TRBV27 and TRBJ1-5; D not resolved. The CDR3 runs 15 residues. The germline V gene has CDR1 MNHEY and CDR2 SMNVEV (reference sequence). V was pared by 2 bases and J by 0 bases, with 8 bases between. The CDR3 nucleotides are TGTGCCAGCAGTTTAAAACACACTAGCAATCAGCCCCAGCATTTT. This gives the protein CASSLKHTSNQPQHF.

The chain joins TRBV6-1 to TRBJ1-2, with a weak D call TRBD1 (5 bases). Germline V CDR1 and CDR2: MNHNS, SASEGT. V gave up 8 bases and J gave up 4 bases, with 14 bases separating them. This CDR3 has 13 amino acids. CDR3 sequence reads: CASAERGVYGYTF. CDR3 DNA sequence: TGTGCCAGCGCAGAGCGGGGCGTCTATGGCTACACCTTC.

The V gene is TRBV7-2, the J gene TRBJ1-4; no clear D gene. Trimming removed 2 bases at V and 2 bases at J, with 18 bases between. The CDR3 length is 18 residues. Germline-derived CDR1 and CDR2 are SGHTA and FQGNSA. CDR3 sequence: CASSLYGFAVTTNEKLFF. The CDR3 nucleotides are TGTGCCAGCAGCTTATATGGATTCGCAGTAACGACTAATGAAAAACTGTTTTTT.

The chain links TRBV5-4 to TRBJ2-7; 8 positions match TRBD1. Germline assignment: CDR1 SGHNT and CDR2 YYREEE (reference sequence). The CDR3 sequence is 15 residues long. J lost 5 bases, V lost 4 bases, and 11 bases had no gene match. The CDR3 DNA reads as TGTGCCAGCAGCATGCCGGGACAGGTTGTCCACGAGCAGTACTTC. This sequence encodes CASSMPGQVVHEQYF.

The gene calls are TRBV5-1 and TRBJ1-2, with a tentative D call TRBD1 (6 bases). V lost 0 bases to trimming and J lost 4 bases, with 13 bases between them. The CDR3 sequence is 15 residues long. The V gene's germline CDR1 is SGHRS and CDR2 YFSETQ. The DNA for the CDR3 is TGCGCCAGCAGCTTGGACAGGGCCCCAATCTATGGCTACACCTTC. This sequence encodes CASSLDRAPIYGYTF. The full variable domain, with the rest looked up from reference TRBV5-1 and TRBJ1-2, is KAGVTQTPRYLIKTRGQQVTLSCSPISGHRSVSWYQQTPGQGLQFLFEYFSETQRNKGNFPGRFSGRQFSNSRSEMNVSTLELGDSALYLCASSLDRAPIYGYTFGSGTRLTVV.

CDR3 region: CASSYLGQGAGGELFF. CDR3 bases: TGTGCCAGCAGTTACCTGGGGCAGGGGGCGGGTGGGGAGCTGTTTTTT. The rearrangement uses TRBV6-5 and TRBJ2-2, with 8 bases that match TRBD1. The CDR3 has 16 amino acids. The trim removed 2 bases at V and 8 bases at J, leaving 10 bases unmatched. Germline V gene sequence: CDR1 MNHEY, CDR2 SVGAGI.